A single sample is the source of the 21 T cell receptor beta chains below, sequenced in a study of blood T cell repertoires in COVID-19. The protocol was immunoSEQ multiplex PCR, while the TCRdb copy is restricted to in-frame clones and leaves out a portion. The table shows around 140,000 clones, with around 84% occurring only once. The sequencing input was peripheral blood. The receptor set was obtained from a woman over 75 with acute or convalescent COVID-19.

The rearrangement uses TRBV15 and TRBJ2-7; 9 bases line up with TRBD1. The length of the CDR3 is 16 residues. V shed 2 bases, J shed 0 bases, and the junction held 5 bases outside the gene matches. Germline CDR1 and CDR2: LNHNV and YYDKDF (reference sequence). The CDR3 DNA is TGTGCCACCAGCAGAACAGGGGGCTTAAACTCCTACGAGCAGTACTTC. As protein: CATSRTGGLNSYEQYF. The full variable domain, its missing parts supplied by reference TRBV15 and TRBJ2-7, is DAMVIQNPRYQVTQFGKPVTLSCSQTLNHNVMYWYQQKSSQAPKLLFHYYDKDFNNEADTPDNFQSRRPNTSFCFLDIRSPGLGDTAMYLCATSRTGGLNSYEQYFGPGTRLTVT.

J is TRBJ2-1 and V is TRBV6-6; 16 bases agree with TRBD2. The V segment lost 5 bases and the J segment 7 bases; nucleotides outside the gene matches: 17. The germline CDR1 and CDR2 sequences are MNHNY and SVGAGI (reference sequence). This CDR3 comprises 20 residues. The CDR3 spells CASSQYGTSGRASIRNEQFF. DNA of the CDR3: TGTGCCAGCAGTCAGTACGGGACTAGCGGGAGGGCCTCAATCCGGAATGAGCAGTTCTTC.

The CDR3 region is CASSLWAVGQGKNNEQFF. CDR3 DNA sequence: TGTGCCAGCAGTTTATGGGCCGTGGGACAGGGAAAAAACAATGAGCAGTTCTTC. The V call is TRBV27, the J call TRBJ2-1, with 9 bases aligning to TRBD1. J lost 5 bases, V lost 1 base, and 12 bases had no gene match. The CDR3 is 18 residues long. Looked up from germline, CDR1 is MNHEY and CDR2 is SMNVEV (reference sequence).

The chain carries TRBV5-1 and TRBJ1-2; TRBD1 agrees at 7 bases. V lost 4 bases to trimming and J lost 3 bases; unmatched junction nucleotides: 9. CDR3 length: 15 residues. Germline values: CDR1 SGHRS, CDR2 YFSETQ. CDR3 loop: CASSTEGTAYYGYTF. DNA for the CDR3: TGCGCCAGCAGCACGGAAGGGACAGCCTACTATGGCTACACCTTC. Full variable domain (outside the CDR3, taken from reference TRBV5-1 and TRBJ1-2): KAGVTQTPRYLIKTRGQQVTLSCSPISGHRSVSWYQQTPGQGLQFLFEYFSETQRNKGNFPGRFSGRQFSNSRSEMNVSTLELGDSALYLCASSTEGTAYYGYTFGSGTRLTVV.

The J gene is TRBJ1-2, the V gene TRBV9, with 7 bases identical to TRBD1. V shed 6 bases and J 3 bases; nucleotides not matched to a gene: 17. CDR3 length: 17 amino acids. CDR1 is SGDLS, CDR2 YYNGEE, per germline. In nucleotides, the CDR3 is TGTGCCAGCACCCTAGAGGCGGAGACAGGGACGTACTATGGCTACACCTTC. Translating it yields CASTLEAETGTYYGYTF.

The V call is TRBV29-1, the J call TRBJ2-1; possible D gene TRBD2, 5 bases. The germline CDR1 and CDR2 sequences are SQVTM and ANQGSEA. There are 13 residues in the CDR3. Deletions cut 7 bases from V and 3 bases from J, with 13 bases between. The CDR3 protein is CSARGIYYNEQFF. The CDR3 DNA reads TGCAGCGCCAGAGGGATCTACTACAATGAGCAGTTCTTC.

The CDR3 region has the DNA TGCGCCAGCAGCTTGATTGGGAGAGAGACCCAGTACTTC. Translation gives CASSLIGRETQYF. The V call is TRBV5-1, the J call TRBJ2-5; tentatively, D is TRBD2 (5 bases). Trimming stripped 1 base from V and 4 bases from J, with 8 bases between. The CDR3 sequence is 13 residues long. Per germline, CDR1 SGHRS and CDR2 YFSETQ.

CDR3 coding DNA: TGCAGCGCTGCCGGGACAGGGACATTGCGGGGCTACACCTTC. Its protein product is CSAAGTGTLRGYTF. V gene TRBV29-1 combines with J gene TRBJ1-2; 9 nucleotides line up with TRBD1. In germline, CDR1 is SQVTM, CDR2 ANQGSEA. The CDR3 covers 14 residues. V was pared by 7 bases and J by 8 bases, with 14 bases of the junction left unmatched.

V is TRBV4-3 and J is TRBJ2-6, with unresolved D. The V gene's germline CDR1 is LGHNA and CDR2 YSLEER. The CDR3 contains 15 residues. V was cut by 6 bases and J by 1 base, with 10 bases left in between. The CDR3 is CASSSHFSGANVLTF. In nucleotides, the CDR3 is TGCGCCAGCAGTTCTCACTTTTCTGGGGCCAACGTCCTGACTTTC.

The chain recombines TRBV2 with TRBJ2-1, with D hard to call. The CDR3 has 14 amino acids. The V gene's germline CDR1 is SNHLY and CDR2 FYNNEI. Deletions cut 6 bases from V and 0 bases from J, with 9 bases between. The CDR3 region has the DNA TGTGCCAGCAGCCCCGGTTTCTCCTACAATGAGCAGTTCTTC. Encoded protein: CASSPGFSYNEQFF.

The CDR3 DNA reads TGCGCCAGCAGCCCGGGGGACAGCCGCTACGAGCAGTACTTC. This sequence encodes CASSPGDSRYEQYF. The chain has TRBV5-1 and TRBJ2-7; TRBD1 might be the D (7 bases). Trimming removed 4 bases at V and 3 bases at J, with 14 bases between. The CDR3 covers 14 residues. Germline CDR1 and CDR2: SGHRS and YFSETQ.

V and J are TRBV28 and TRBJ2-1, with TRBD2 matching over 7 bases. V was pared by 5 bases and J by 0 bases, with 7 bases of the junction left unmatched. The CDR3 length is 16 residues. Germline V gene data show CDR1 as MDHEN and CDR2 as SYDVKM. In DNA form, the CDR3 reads TGTGCCAGCAGTACCGAGCGGACTAGCTCCTACAATGAGCAGTTCTTC. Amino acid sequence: CASSTERTSSYNEQFF.

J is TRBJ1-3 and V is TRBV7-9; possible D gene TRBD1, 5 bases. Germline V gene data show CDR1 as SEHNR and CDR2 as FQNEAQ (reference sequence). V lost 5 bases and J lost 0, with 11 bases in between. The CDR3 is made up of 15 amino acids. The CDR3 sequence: CASSRDSSSGNTIYF. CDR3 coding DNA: TGTGCCAGCAGCCGCGACAGCAGCTCTGGAAACACCATATATTTT.

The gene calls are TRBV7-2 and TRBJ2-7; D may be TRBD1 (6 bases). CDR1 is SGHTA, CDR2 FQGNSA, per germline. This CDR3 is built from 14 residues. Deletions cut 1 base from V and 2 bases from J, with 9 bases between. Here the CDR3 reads CASSLVDSTYEQYF. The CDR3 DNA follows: TGTGCCAGCAGCTTAGTGGACAGTACCTACGAGCAGTACTTC. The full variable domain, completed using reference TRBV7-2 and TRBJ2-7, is GAGVSQSPSNKVTEKGKDVELRCDPISGHTALYWYRQSLGQGLEFLIYFQGNSAPDKSGLPSDRFSAERTGGSVSTLTIQRTQQEDSAVYLCASSLVDSTYEQYFGPGTRLTVT.

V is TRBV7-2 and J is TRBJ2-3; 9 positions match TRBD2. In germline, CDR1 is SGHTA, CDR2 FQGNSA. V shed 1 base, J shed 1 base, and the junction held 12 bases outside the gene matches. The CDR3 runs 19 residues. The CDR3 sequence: CASSLDPPSAGGGTDTQYF. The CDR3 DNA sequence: TGTGCCAGCAGCTTAGACCCTCCCTCAGCGGGAGGTGGCACAGATACGCAGTATTTT. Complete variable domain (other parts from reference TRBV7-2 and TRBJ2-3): GAGVSQSPSNKVTEKGKDVELRCDPISGHTALYWYRQSLGQGLEFLIYFQGNSAPDKSGLPSDRFSAERTGGSVSTLTIQRTQQEDSAVYLCASSLDPPSAGGGTDTQYFGPGTRLTVL.

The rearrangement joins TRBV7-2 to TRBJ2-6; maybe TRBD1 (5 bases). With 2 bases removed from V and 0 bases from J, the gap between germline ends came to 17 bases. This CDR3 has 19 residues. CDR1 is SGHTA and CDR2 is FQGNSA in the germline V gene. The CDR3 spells CASSLTLGATLSGANVLTF. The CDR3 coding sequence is TGTGCCAGCAGCTTAACCCTAGGGGCAACACTCTCTGGGGCCAACGTCCTGACTTTC.

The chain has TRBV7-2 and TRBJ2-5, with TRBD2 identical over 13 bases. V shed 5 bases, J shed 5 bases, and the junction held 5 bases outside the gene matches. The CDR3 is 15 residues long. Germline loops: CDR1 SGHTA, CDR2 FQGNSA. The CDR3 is CASSGGLAGLETQYF. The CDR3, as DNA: TGTGCCAGCAGCGGGGGACTAGCGGGACTGGAGACCCAGTACTTC.

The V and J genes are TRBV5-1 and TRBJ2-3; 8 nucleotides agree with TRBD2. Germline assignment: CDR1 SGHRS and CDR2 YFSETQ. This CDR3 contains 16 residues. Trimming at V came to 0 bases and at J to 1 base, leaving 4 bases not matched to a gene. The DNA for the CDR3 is TGCGCCAGCAGCTTGGCCGGGGGGGTCGGCACAGATACGCAGTATTTT. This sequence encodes CASSLAGGVGTDTQYF.

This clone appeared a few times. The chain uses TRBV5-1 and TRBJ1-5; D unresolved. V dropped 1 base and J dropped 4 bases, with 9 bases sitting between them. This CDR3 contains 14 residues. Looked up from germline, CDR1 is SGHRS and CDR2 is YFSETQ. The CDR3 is CASSLSGGNQPQHF. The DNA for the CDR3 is TGCGCCAGCAGCTTGTCGGGTGGAAATCAGCCCCAGCATTTT.

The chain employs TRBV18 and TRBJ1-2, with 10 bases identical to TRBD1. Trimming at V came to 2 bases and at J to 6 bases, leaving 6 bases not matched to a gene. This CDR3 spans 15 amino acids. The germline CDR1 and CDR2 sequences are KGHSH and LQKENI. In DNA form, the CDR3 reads TGTGCCAGCTCACCAATCGAGACAGGGGGCCATGGCTACACCTTC. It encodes CASSPIETGGHGYTF.

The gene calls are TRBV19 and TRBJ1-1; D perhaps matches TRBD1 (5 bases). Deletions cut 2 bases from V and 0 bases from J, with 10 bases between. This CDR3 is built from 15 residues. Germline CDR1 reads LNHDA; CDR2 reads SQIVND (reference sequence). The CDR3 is CASSISQGMNTEAFF. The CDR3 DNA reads TGTGCCAGTAGTATATCCCAGGGAATGAACACTGAAGCTTTCTTT.